The 22 T cell receptor beta chains listed next were all sequenced from one sample in a study of blood T cell repertoires in COVID-19. This table comes from immunoSEQ multiplex PCR, and its TCRdb copy is limited to in-frame clones, with some not included. The sample lists 62,000 or so clones; 80% to 90% were seen once. The sequenced material came from peripheral blood. Source of these receptors: a human donor in a cohort sampled during active COVID-19.

The gene calls are TRBV2 and TRBJ1-2, with 8 bases aligning to TRBD1. CDR3 length equals 12 residues. The germline gives CDR1 SNHLY, CDR2 FYNNEI. V dropped 5 bases and J dropped 8; count of bases not matched to a gene: 4. The CDR3 here is CASSLDRGGYTF. CDR3 in DNA: TGTGCCAGCAGTCTTGACAGGGGCGGCTACACCTTC.

This chain uses TRBV7-9 with TRBJ1-3, with D perhaps matching TRBD1 (5 bases). The V end lost 3 bases, the J end lost 4 bases, and 13 bases lay between the germline ends. The CDR3 runs to 15 residues. In germline, CDR1 is SEHNR, CDR2 FQNEAQ (reference sequence). The CDR3 spells CASSFLGGAGNTIYF. The DNA for the CDR3 is TGTGCCAGCAGCTTTCTGGGGGGAGCGGGAAACACCATATATTTT.

The chain recombines TRBV24-1 with TRBJ1-2; no reliable D call. From germline, CDR1 is KGHDR and CDR2 SFDVKD. The CDR3 spans 13 residues. V was clipped by 4 bases and J by 7 bases, with 12 bases between them. The CDR3 DNA reads as TGTGCCACCAGTGACCAGCTCGGGAGTGGCTACACCTTC. This translates into CATSDQLGSGYTF.

V is TRBV10-3 and J is TRBJ2-2; TRBD1 aligns across 7 bases. With 4 bases clipped from V and 0 bases from J, the junction kept 5 bases outside the gene matches. Germline CDR1 ENHRY, CDR2 SYGVKD. The CDR3 totals 16 residues. The CDR3 coding sequence is TGTGCCATCAGTGCTGGACAGGTGACGAACACCGGGGAGCTGTTTTTT. It yields the protein CAISAGQVTNTGELFF.

This chain links TRBV5-6 with TRBJ1-3; possibly TRBD1 for D (6 bases). The CDR3 consists of 15 residues. V was cut by 6 bases and J by 4 bases, with 17 bases left in between. From germline, CDR1 is SGHDT and CDR2 YYEEEE. The CDR3 reads CASKPTPGAGNTIYF. As DNA, the CDR3 is TGTGCCAGCAAACCCACCCCAGGGGCCGGAAACACCATATATTTT. Full variable domain (outside the CDR3, taken from reference TRBV5-6 and TRBJ1-3): DAGVTQSPTHLIKTRGQQVTLRCSPKSGHDTVSWYQQALGQGPQFIFQYYEEEERQRGNFPDRFSGHQFPNYSSELNVNALLLGDSALYLCASKPTPGAGNTIYFGEGSWLTVV.

This rearrangement joins TRBV30 to TRBJ1-4; weak D call: TRBD1 (5 bases). V was shortened by 4 bases and J by 8 bases, with 23 bases between the two germline ends. Germline CDR1 reads GTSNPN; CDR2 reads SVGIG (reference sequence). The CDR3 length is 16 residues. CDR3 residues: CAWTPRGILRGEKLFF. In DNA form, the CDR3 reads TGTGCCTGGACCCCGCGGGGCATCCTAAGAGGGGAAAAACTGTTTTTT.

This chain uses TRBV15 with TRBJ1-1; tentatively, D is TRBD1 (5 bases). The CDR3 runs to 13 residues. The V gene's germline CDR1 is LNHNV and CDR2 YYDKDF (reference sequence). The ends were cut back, 0 bases at V and 8 bases at J, with 10 bases in the middle. Written as DNA, the CDR3 is TGTGCCACCAGCAGAGATAAGGGGCTAGAAGCTTTCTTT. It is translated as CATSRDKGLEAFF.

This sequence joins TRBV25-1 and TRBJ1-1; D may be TRBD1 (5 bases). Per the germline V gene, CDR1 is MGHDK and CDR2 is SYGVNS. Trimming left V 2 bases short and J 8 bases short, with 9 bases between. This CDR3 has 12 residues. The CDR3 nucleotides are TGTGCCAGCAGTGAACAGGGTCTCGAAGCTTTCTTT. Translated: CASSEQGLEAFF.

The genes are TRBV6-2 or TRBV6-3 and TRBJ1-6; D is ambiguous. Germline CDR1 MNHEY, CDR2 SVGEGT. With 4 bases removed from V and 19 bases from J, the gap between germline ends came to 17 bases. The CDR3 spans 12 residues. The CDR3 DNA is TGTGCCAGCAGTTCGATTTCTGGGCCGTTTCACTTT. Translated: CASSSISGPFHF.

V and J are TRBV18 and TRBJ2-2, with 10 bases aligning to TRBD2. Trimming took 3 bases from V and 0 from J; bases not matched to a gene: 16. Germline CDR1 and CDR2: KGHSH and LQKENI. This CDR3 spans 21 amino acids. CDR3 amino acids: CASSPREGTSESGANTGELFF. In DNA form, the CDR3 reads TGTGCCAGCTCACCGAGGGAAGGGACTAGCGAGTCCGGGGCGAACACCGGGGAGCTGTTTTTT.

This clone appeared a single time. The rearrangement uses TRBV2 and TRBJ1-2, with 8 bases identical to TRBD1. Germline-derived CDR1 and CDR2 are SNHLY and FYNNEI. J was trimmed by 1 base and V by 6 bases; bases with no gene match: 7. CDR3 length: 15 amino acids. This CDR3 reads CASSSQQGVNYGYTF. Written as DNA, the CDR3 is TGTGCCAGCAGCTCGCAACAGGGGGTTAACTATGGCTACACCTTC.

The chain is built from TRBV28 and TRBJ2-3, with D possibly matching TRBD2 (5 bases). This CDR3 is 14 amino acids long. The V gene's germline CDR1 is MDHEN and CDR2 SYDVKM. With 8 bases removed from V and 0 bases from J, the gap between germline ends came to 12 bases. The CDR3, as DNA: TGTGCCAGCGGCGCGGCGGGTAGCACAGATACGCAGTATTTT. Its translation is CASGAAGSTDTQYF.

This rearrangement joins TRBV20-1 to TRBJ1-3; 7 bases fit TRBD1. The junction had 8 bases not matched to a gene; V was cut back by 6 bases and J by 0 bases. This CDR3 region has 15 residues. CDR1 DFQATT and CDR2 SNEGSKA come from the germline V gene (reference sequence). The CDR3 protein is CSASEDRISGNTIYF. The CDR3 DNA follows: TGCAGTGCCAGTGAGGACAGGATCTCTGGAAACACCATATATTTT.

The chain couples TRBV4-3 to TRBJ2-3; possible D gene TRBD2, 5 bases. Trimming pared 5 bases from V and 6 bases from J, leaving 15 bases between. This CDR3 is 14 amino acids long. CDR1 and CDR2 from the germline V gene are LGHNA and YSLEER. This CDR3 is CASSESGRRDTQYF. The CDR3 coding sequence is TGCGCCAGCAGCGAAAGTGGCAGGAGGGATACGCAGTATTTT.

The chain employs TRBV7-9 and TRBJ2-1; 8 bases line up with TRBD2. CDR1 and CDR2 (germline): SEHNR, FQNEAQ (reference sequence). This CDR3 is built from 16 residues. J gave up 5 bases and V 5 bases, and 11 bases lay outside the gene matches. CDR3: CASSHLAGTRDNEQFF. Written as DNA, the CDR3 is TGTGCCAGCAGCCACCTGGCGGGGACTAGAGACAATGAGCAGTTCTTC.

This chain connects TRBV4-3 to TRBJ1-1; the match to TRBD1 covers 8 bases. J was trimmed by 8 bases and V by 0 bases; bases with no gene match: 11. This CDR3 contains 16 residues. The germline V gene encodes CDR1 LGHNA and CDR2 YSLEER. CDR3 loop: CASSQDRGQADLEAFF. In DNA, the CDR3 is TGCGCCAGCAGCCAAGATAGGGGACAGGCGGACCTCGAAGCTTTCTTT.

The V gene is TRBV6-5, the J gene TRBJ1-2; perhaps TRBD1 as D (5 bases). Germline values: CDR1 MNHEY, CDR2 SVGAGI. V was shortened by 5 bases and J by 8 bases, with 21 bases between the two germline ends. This CDR3 contains 15 residues. The DNA of the CDR3 is TGTGCCAGCAGTCGGACACAGCGGGGCCTTTGGGGCTACACCTTC. The encoded protein is CASSRTQRGLWGYTF.

The gene calls are TRBV5-1 and TRBJ2-6, with D maybe TRBD1 (5 bases). This CDR3 is 15 amino acids long. V was trimmed by 1 base and J by 4 bases, leaving 9 bases between them. Germline V gives CDR1 SGHRS, CDR2 YFSETQ. The CDR3 DNA reads as TGCGCCAGCAGCTTGCAGGGCTACGGGGCCAACGTCCTGACTTTC. This encodes CASSLQGYGANVLTF.

The chain recombines TRBV4-2 with TRBJ1-2; TRBD1 aligns across 8 bases. J was trimmed by 1 base and V by 4 bases; bases with no gene match: 14. The germline V gene encodes CDR1 LGHNA and CDR2 YNFKEQ. The CDR3 has 18 residues. The CDR3 DNA reads TGTGCCAGCAGCCCGATGACAGGGGATTCGCCCGATAACTATGGCTACACCTTC. Encoded protein: CASSPMTGDSPDNYGYTF.

The J gene is TRBJ1-2, the V gene TRBV28; 10 positions match TRBD1. Germline values: CDR1 MDHEN, CDR2 SYDVKM. CDR3 length: 15 amino acids. The V segment lost 6 bases and the J segment 7 bases; nucleotides outside the gene matches: 11. CDR3 sequence reads: CASSITGTGVVGYTF. The CDR3 nucleotides read TGTGCCAGCAGCATCACCGGGACAGGGGTGGTTGGCTACACCTTC.

This rearrangement joins TRBV5-1 to TRBJ1-1; tentatively, D is TRBD1 (5 bases). The CDR3 contains 15 residues. V was pared by 4 bases and J by 1 base, with 14 bases between. Looked up from germline, CDR1 is SGHRS and CDR2 is YFSETQ. The CDR3 DNA reads as TGCGCCAGCAGCCGGGGGGTGAATCCGAACACTGAAGCTTTCTTT. It codes for CASSRGVNPNTEAFF.

This clone is a singleton in its sample. The rearrangement links TRBV28 to TRBJ2-6; TRBD1 agrees at 9 bases. J was trimmed by 4 bases and V by 6 bases; bases with no gene match: 7. This CDR3 region has 16 residues. The germline V gene encodes CDR1 MDHEN and CDR2 SYDVKM. Here the CDR3 DNA reads TGTGCCAGCAGCTACAGGGGGCGGGGAGGGGCCAACGTCCTGACTTTC. It is translated as CASSYRGRGGANVLTF.